The 27 T cell receptor beta chains given below trace back to one sample, sequenced in a study of T cells in Graves' hyperthyroidism and ophthalmopathy. The TCR beta CDR3 regions underwent amplification using RNA transcripts as the source. The TCR CDR3 was amplified in a first-round RT-PCR using the HTBI primer set. Using its own MiXCR run on the multiplex PCR reads, TCRdb lists one record per CDR3 protein. The data contain some 370,000 distinct CDR3 sequences, over 12% of them seen just once; the ten biggest clones take up around 28%. Material for sequencing was blood. These TCRs come from a man aged 45-65 years with Graves' ophthalmopathy.

The sample holds many counts of this clonotype. J is TRBJ2-5 and V is TRBV11-2, with D perhaps matching TRBD2 (6 bases). Trimming left V 6 bases short and J 4 bases short, with 24 bases between. Germline loops: CDR1 SGHAT, CDR2 FQNNGV. CDR3 length equals 17 residues. The CDR3 DNA follows: TGTGCCAGCAGTGGACCTGGGACTCCTATCGCCCTAGAGACCCAGTACTTC. Translation gives CASSGPGTPIALETQYF.

This clonotype came up a few times. The chain combines TRBV20-1 with TRBJ2-2; D remains unclear. The germline V gene encodes CDR1 DFQATT and CDR2 SNEGSKA (reference sequence). The germline V and J ends were trimmed by 3 bases and 0 bases, with 5 bases remaining between them. The CDR3 covers 13 residues. The CDR3 coding sequence is TGCAGTGCTAGGGTCGCGAACACCGGGGAGCTGTTTTTT. Protein product: CSARVANTGELFF.

As concerns this clonotype: No conserved phenylalanine or tryptophan ends this CDR3, so it is likely a read error. The chain links TRBV2 to TRBJ2-6; 7 bases line up with TRBD2. The V segment lost 10 bases and the J segment 2 bases; nucleotides outside the gene matches: 2. CDR3 size: 13 residues. From germline, CDR1 is SNHLY and CDR2 FYNNEI. In DNA, the CDR3 is TGTGCCACCCGGGGGGCTGGGGCCAACGTCCTGACTCTC. It translates to CATRGAGANVLTL.

Only a few counts were recorded for this clonotype. This chain uses TRBV27 with TRBJ2-7; the match to TRBD2 covers 11 bases. The J segment lost 2 bases and the V segment lost 2 bases, leaving 11 bases of the junction unmatched. The CDR3 covers 18 residues. Germline CDR1 is MNHEY and CDR2 is SMNVEV (reference sequence). CDR3 in DNA: TGTGCCAGCAGTTTACCGCTAGCGGGAGGTCGGATCCCCTACGAGCAGTACTTC. Translated: CASSLPLAGGRIPYEQYF.

This clonotype was detected many times. The chain uses TRBV2 and TRBJ1-2; D is unclear. V lost 1 base and J lost 5, with 14 bases in between. CDR3 length: 15 amino acids. Germline V gives CDR1 SNHLY, CDR2 FYNNEI. This CDR3 is CASSEDPLPRYGYTF. CDR3 sequence (DNA): TGTGCCAGCAGTGAAGATCCCCTCCCGCGGTATGGCTACACCTTC.

This clonotype was seen many times. The V call is TRBV7-2, the J call TRBJ1-5; D gene unclear. Per germline, CDR1 SGHTA and CDR2 FQGNSA. The CDR3 has 13 residues. V lost 3 bases, J lost 5 bases, and 8 bases lay in between. This chain's CDR3 is CASSLADYQPQHF. The CDR3 nucleotides read TGTGCCAGCAGCTTGGCTGATTATCAGCCCCAGCATTTT.

In this sample, this clonotype turned up a few times. The V and J genes are TRBV9 and TRBJ2-3; maybe TRBD2 (6 bases). The CDR3 spans 14 residues. Deletions cut 0 bases from V and 6 bases from J, with 11 bases between. Looked up from germline, CDR1 is SGDLS and CDR2 is YYNGEE. This chain's CDR3 is CASSVVGRGDTQYF. CDR3 sequence (DNA): TGTGCCAGCAGCGTAGTCGGGAGAGGGGATACGCAGTATTTT.

In this sample, this clonotype turned up many times. The V and J genes are TRBV2 and TRBJ2-7; 10 positions agree with TRBD1. Germline CDR1 is SNHLY and CDR2 is FYNNEI. With V trimmed by 8 bases and J by 4 bases, 5 bases remained unmatched. CDR3 length equals 13 residues. CDR3: CASQWTGGYEQYF. DNA of the CDR3: TGTGCCAGCCAGTGGACAGGGGGTTACGAGCAGTACTTC.

This clonotype was counted many times. The genes are TRBV5-1 and TRBJ2-1; TRBD1 matches at 7 bases. Trimming took 4 bases from V and 6 from J; bases not matched to a gene: 13. Germline V gene data show CDR1 as SGHRS and CDR2 as YFSETQ. The CDR3 runs 16 residues. The chain's CDR3 is CASSSLNRGNFNEQFF. The DNA for the CDR3 is TGCGCCAGCAGCAGTCTCAACAGGGGAAATTTCAATGAGCAGTTCTTC.

This clonotype was seen repeatedly, ten times or more. The CDR3 protein is CACKGLGTEAFF. CDR3 sequence (DNA): TGTGCCTGCAAAGGGTTGGGGACTGAAGCTTTCTTT. The chain is built from TRBV30 and TRBJ1-1; D is ambiguous. Germline assignment: CDR1 GTSNPN and CDR2 SVGIG (reference sequence). Trimming took 6 bases from V and 5 from J, leaving 13 bases between them. The CDR3 is 12 residues long.

The CDR3: CSAREVSGRYEQFF. In DNA form, the CDR3 reads TGCAGTGCTAGAGAAGTTAGCGGGAGGTATGAGCAGTTCTTC. The V gene is TRBV20-1, the J gene TRBJ2-1; 10 bases map to TRBD2. The CDR3 spans 14 residues. The ends lost 0 bases at V and 8 bases at J; junction bases unmatched: 4. Germline V lookup: CDR1 DFQATT, CDR2 SNEGSKA (reference sequence).

This clonotype was found many times. The chain recombines TRBV7-9 with TRBJ2-7; 10 nucleotides agree with TRBD2. The length of the CDR3 is 16 residues. J lost 5 bases, V lost 6 bases, and 13 bases had no gene match. Germline CDR1 reads SEHNR; CDR2 reads FQNEAQ (reference sequence). DNA of the CDR3: TGTGCCAGCAGTTATCCTAGCGGGAGACTAACGGACGAGCAGTACTTC. It codes for CASSYPSGRLTDEQYF.

The chain carries TRBV9 and TRBJ2-5, with D unclear. Germline V gene lookup returns CDR1 SGDLS and CDR2 YYNGEE. V was clipped by 0 bases and J by 4 bases, with 13 bases between them. The CDR3 has 15 amino acids. The CDR3 sequence is CASSVVPEWGETQYF. As DNA, the CDR3 is TGTGCCAGCAGCGTAGTCCCGGAGTGGGGAGAGACCCAGTACTTC.

V gene TRBV19 combines with J gene TRBJ1-6, with D possibly matching TRBD1 (5 bases). The CDR3 runs 15 residues. CDR1 and CDR2 (germline): LNHDA, SQIVND (reference sequence). V lost 6 bases to trimming and J lost 13 bases, with 22 bases between them. In nucleotides, the CDR3 is TGTGCCAGTAGACTAGTAATGGGGCAGCCAAATCCCCTCCACTTT. This encodes CASRLVMGQPNPLHF. Full variable domain (rest looked up from reference TRBV19 and TRBJ1-6): DGGITQSPKYLFRKEGQNVTLSCEQNLNHDAMYWYRQDPGQGLRLIYYSQIVNDFQKGDIAEGYSVSREKKESFPLTVTSAQKNPTAFYLCASRLVMGQPNPLHFGNGTRLTVT.

In this sample, this clonotype turned up a few times. The CDR3 DNA reads as TGTGCCAGTAAATCGGGGACAGGGAGTTACGGCACTGAAGCTTTCTTT. Its protein product is CASKSGTGSYGTEAFF. The chain joins TRBV19 to TRBJ1-1, with 9 bases aligning to TRBD1. CDR1 and CDR2 from the germline V gene are LNHDA and SQIVND (reference sequence). The CDR3 length is 16 residues. V lost 7 bases, J lost 4 bases, and 13 bases stayed unmatched.

Points on this clonotype: At one of its ends the junction is not consistent with the germline gene, which may arise from a read error. The V call is TRBV7-9, the J call TRBJ2-1; D unresolved. The germline V gene has CDR1 SEHNR and CDR2 FQNEAQ (reference sequence). The CDR3 spans 12 residues. CDR3 sequence: CASGLEVNEQFF. Written as DNA, the CDR3 is TGTGCCAGCGGCTTAGAAGTTAATGAGCAGTTCTTC.

Ten or more counts support this clonotype. The genes are TRBV18 and TRBJ2-1; TRBD2 aligns across 8 bases. J lost 6 bases, V lost 5 bases, and 6 bases had no gene match. CDR1 is KGHSH and CDR2 is LQKENI in the germline V gene. The CDR3 runs to 14 residues. This CDR3 reads CASSLPGLGNEQFF. The CDR3 region has the DNA TGTGCCAGCTCATTACCGGGACTAGGCAATGAGCAGTTCTTC.

This clonotype came up many times. The chain joins TRBV2 to TRBJ2-7, with 11 bases fitting TRBD1. The V gene end was trimmed by 4 bases and the J gene end by 4 bases; junction bases not matched to a gene: 6. CDR3 size: 15 residues. Germline V gives CDR1 SNHLY, CDR2 FYNNEI. As DNA, the CDR3 is TGTGCCAGCAGTGGGACAGGGGGCGTGAGGTACGAGCAGTACTTC. Its protein product is CASSGTGGVRYEQYF.

The genes are TRBV20-1 and TRBJ2-3; D is uncertain. This CDR3 spans 10 amino acids. The germline V and J ends were trimmed by 5 bases and 9 bases, with 9 bases remaining between them. Germline CDR1 is DFQATT and CDR2 is SNEGSKA (reference sequence). CDR3 coding DNA: TGCAGTGCTGGAGCGAGGACGCAGTATTTT. Its protein product is CSAGARTQYF.

The rearrangement joins TRBV7-8 to TRBJ2-5; TRBD1 matches at 11 bases. J gave up 3 bases and V 1 base, and 19 bases lay outside the gene matches. This CDR3 is built from 21 residues. The V gene's germline CDR1 is SGHVS and CDR2 FQNEAQ. CDR3 bases: TGTGCCAGCAGCTTAGGGACAGGGGGCGCCGGGTTTCTATTAACAAAAGAGACCCAGTACTTC. This sequence encodes CASSLGTGGAGFLLTKETQYF.

The sample holds many counts of this clonotype. The V and J genes are TRBV7-2 and TRBJ1-1; D gene unclear. Trimming took off 1 base at V and 1 base at J, with 19 bases between the two ends. The germline V gene encodes CDR1 SGHTA and CDR2 FQGNSA. The CDR3 length is 18 residues. As DNA, the CDR3 is TGTGCCAGCAGCTTAGACATTTCGATGCACAGACAGAACACTGAAGCTTTCTTT. Amino acid sequence: CASSLDISMHRQNTEAFF.

The chain joins TRBV7-9 to TRBJ2-2, with D perhaps TRBD1 or TRBD2 (5 bases each). This CDR3 is 14 amino acids long. The V end was cut by 4 bases, the J end by 6 bases, with 12 bases between. CDR1 is SEHNR and CDR2 is FQNEAQ in the germline V gene (reference sequence). The CDR3 nucleotides read TGTGCCAGCAGCTCCGCTTTGGGGGCCGGGGAGCTGTTTTTT. It translates to CASSSALGAGELFF. Together with reference TRBV7-9 and TRBJ2-2, the CDR3 gives the full variable domain: DTGVSQNPRHKITKRGQNVTFRCDPISEHNRLYWYRQTLGQGPEFLTYFQNEAQLEKSRLLSDRFSAERPKGSFSTLEIQRTEQGDSAMYLCASSSALGAGELFFGEGSRLTVL.

This clonotype was seen ten or more times. The chain recombines TRBV5-1 with TRBJ2-7, with TRBD2 as a possible D gene (6 bases). Trimming stripped 4 bases from V and 4 bases from J, with 18 bases between. Per germline, CDR1 SGHRS and CDR2 YFSETQ. The CDR3 has 15 residues. CDR3 in amino acids: CASSVSSDPEYEQYF. CDR3 nucleotide sequence: TGCGCCAGCAGCGTCTCTAGCGACCCAGAGTACGAGCAGTACTTC.

The rearrangement joins TRBV19 to TRBJ1-3, with TRBD1 identical over 7 bases. The CDR3 sequence is 17 residues long. J lost 13 bases, V lost 4 bases, and 22 bases had no gene match. Germline assignment: CDR1 LNHDA and CDR2 SQIVND (reference sequence). The DNA of the CDR3 is TGTGCCAGTAGTACTCCGGGACAGAAGTTGATTGGGGACCGTATATATTTT. As protein: CASSTPGQKLIGDRIYF.

This clonotype was seen ten or more times. The genes are TRBV7-3 and TRBJ2-4; TRBD1 aligns across 8 bases. This CDR3 spans 13 amino acids. The J segment lost 10 bases and the V segment lost 2 bases, leaving 4 bases of the junction unmatched. CDR1 and CDR2 from the germline V gene are SGHTA and FQGTGA. The DNA for the CDR3 is TGTGCCAGCAGCTTATTAGGGACAGGAATTCAGTACTTC. Translating it yields CASSLLGTGIQYF.

The chain has TRBV14 and TRBJ2-1; 11 bases agree with TRBD2. In germline, CDR1 is SGHDN, CDR2 FVKESK. This CDR3 is 17 amino acids long. With 5 bases clipped from V and 8 bases from J, the junction kept 14 bases outside the gene matches. For the CDR3, the DNA is TGTGCCAGCAGCTTACGTATGGCTAGCGGGAGGCGGGATGAGCAGTTCTTC. Its protein product is CASSLRMASGRRDEQFF.

The chain uses TRBV10-3 and TRBJ2-7; a possible D gene is TRBD2 (5 bases). V gave up 8 bases and J gave up 5 bases, with 13 bases separating them. There are 12 residues in the CDR3. Germline V CDR1 and CDR2: ENHRY, SYGVKD. The CDR3 sequence: CAIAGNEDEQYF. For the CDR3, the DNA is TGTGCCATCGCGGGTAATGAGGACGAGCAGTACTTC.